These T cell receptor beta chains were read from a single sample in a study of blood T cells in healthy people across ages. Each CDR3 protein is one row after TCRdb ran MiXCR on the 5' RACE reads. The table has about 730,000 distinct CDR3 sequences, more than 40% seen once. Sequencing was done on a sample of blood. The receptors stem from a woman between 55 and 75 years old in good health. CDR3s leave out the opening cysteine and the closing phenylalanine or tryptophan. The order of the fields is V gene, CDR3 protein.

TRBV29-1,SVEMGGRVSTDTQY
TRBV12-3/TRBV12-4,ASSQLAVEQF
TRBV27,ASSLSPNSPLH
TRBV28,ASSPGGAANEQY
TRBV27,ASSPGTGGADTEAF
TRBV9,ASSGGQAFSPLH
TRBV20-1,SATGLANPYNEQF
TRBV7-6,VSSLRAAGANVLT
TRBV11-2,ASSPMDRATNEQY
TRBV6-1,ASSGPAYGPQH
TRBV5-1,ASRPQRRYQETQY
TRBV7-9,ASTYRARDVTDSPLH
TRBV28,ASSLSGSRREQF
TRBV20-1,SAGGTGRNYGYT
TRBV5-8,ASSLEVGRESTGYT
TRBV7-2,ASSSRGTGSDGYT
TRBV5-1,ASSPERTGRYGYT
TRBV29-1,SVTTSTPGETQY